Following are 27 T cell receptor beta chains from one sample sequenced in a study of T cell changes during pregnancy in multiple sclerosis. The protocol was immunoSEQ multiplex PCR, while the TCRdb copy is restricted to in-frame clones and leaves out a portion. This sample has approximately 32,000 clones; 89% occur once, and the top ten carry about 5.4%. This specimen was CD8+ T cells from peripheral blood mononuclear cells, taken in the first trimester of pregnancy. These receptor sequences come from a female donor with multiple sclerosis, enrolled in a pregnancy study.

The V gene is TRBV6-5, the J gene TRBJ2-5, with a possible D match to TRBD2 (5 bases). The CDR3 runs 13 residues. CDR1 is MNHEY and CDR2 is SVGAGI in the germline V gene. V was clipped by 1 base and J by 5 bases, with 8 bases between them. Written as DNA, the CDR3 is TGTGCCAGCAGTTACTTAGAGGGCGAGACCCAGTACTTC. It translates to CASSYLEGETQYF.

The chain combines TRBV7-9 with TRBJ1-2; no clear D gene. The CDR3 loop spans 13 amino acids. V was cut by 5 bases and J by 8 bases, with 15 bases left in between. The germline V gene encodes CDR1 SEHNR and CDR2 FQNEAQ (reference sequence). The CDR3 protein is CASSPARSWGYTF. In nucleotides, the CDR3 is TGTGCCAGCAGCCCGGCGCGGTCTTGGGGCTACACCTTC.

This clone has just one count. The CDR3 DNA sequence: TGTGCCAGAAGCAGATTGACAGTGCCTAATGAAAAACTGTTTTTT. As protein: CARSRLTVPNEKLFF. This chain joins TRBV5-3 and TRBJ1-4; D may be TRBD1 (5 bases). TRBV5-3 is an ORF, and what it does is uncertain. This CDR3 has 15 residues. Trimming pared 4 bases from V and 3 bases from J, leaving 13 bases between.

This chain joins TRBV29-1 and TRBJ2-6; TRBD2 is a possible D gene (5 bases). V was trimmed by 6 bases and J by 1 base, leaving 16 bases between them. The CDR3 has 16 residues. Germline V lookup: CDR1 SQVTM, CDR2 ANQGSEA. CDR3 loop: CSVQPFGLSGANVLTF. The CDR3 DNA sequence: TGCAGCGTGCAGCCTTTTGGACTGTCTGGGGCCAACGTCCTGACTTTC.

J is TRBJ2-3 and V is TRBV7-9; D gene uncertain. V lost 1 base and J lost 2, with 10 bases in between. CDR1 is SEHNR, CDR2 FQNEAQ, per germline (reference sequence). This CDR3 comprises 15 residues. In DNA form, the CDR3 reads TGTGCCAGCAGCTTAGTGCGCCTCCTCACAGATACGCAGTATTTT. Amino acids: CASSLVRLLTDTQYF.

The V and J genes are TRBV7-9 and TRBJ2-7, with TRBD1 matching 8 bases. This CDR3 has 15 amino acids. CDR1 is SEHNR, CDR2 FQNEAQ, per germline (reference sequence). V lost 5 bases, J lost 3 bases, and 9 bases stayed unmatched. The CDR3 is CASSPYQGQDYEQYF. The CDR3 bases are TGTGCCAGCAGCCCTTACCAGGGACAGGACTACGAGCAGTACTTC.

The rearrangement joins TRBV9 to TRBJ2-3; 7 positions agree with TRBD1. The CDR3 has 17 amino acids. Germline CDR1 and CDR2: SGDLS and YYNGEE. Germline trimming cut 3 bases from V and 2 bases from J; bases unmatched to any gene: 12. CDR3 region: CASSEPIDRAPTDTQYF. CDR3 in DNA: TGTGCCAGCAGCGAACCCATTGACAGGGCGCCCACAGATACGCAGTATTTT.

The chain recombines TRBV13 with TRBJ2-3; TRBD2 matches 14 bases. The CDR3 totals 17 residues. Germline trimming cut 5 bases from V and 3 bases from J; bases unmatched to any gene: 7. CDR1 PRHDT and CDR2 FYEKMQ come from the germline V gene (reference sequence). CDR3 nucleotide sequence: TGTGCCAGCAGCACCCGACTAGCGGGAGGGCCTACAGATACGCAGTATTTT. Its protein product is CASSTRLAGGPTDTQYF.

The rearrangement joins TRBV27 to TRBJ2-1, with a possible D match to TRBD2 (6 bases). V lost 0 bases and J lost 4, with 16 bases in between. The CDR3 length is 17 residues. Looked up from germline, CDR1 is MNHEY and CDR2 is SMNVEV (reference sequence). This CDR3 reads CASSLSSGPLPYNEQFF. Written as DNA, the CDR3 is TGTGCCAGCAGTTTATCCAGCGGGCCCTTACCGTACAATGAGCAGTTCTTC.

This rearrangement joins TRBV27 to TRBJ2-7, with 8 bases that match TRBD2. V trimming: 2 bases; J trimming: 7 bases; junction bases outside the gene matches: 19. The CDR3 runs to 18 residues. Germline CDR1 reads MNHEY; CDR2 reads SMNVEV (reference sequence). CDR3 region: CASSLTGTRGGAGGEQYF. The CDR3, as DNA: TGTGCCAGCAGTTTAACTGGGACTAGGGGTGGGGCAGGCGGGGAGCAGTACTTC.

The V and J genes are TRBV4-2 and TRBJ2-1; D is perhaps TRBD2 (6 bases). Germline V gene sequence: CDR1 LGHNA, CDR2 YNFKEQ. V dropped 2 bases and J dropped 4 bases, with 12 bases sitting between them. The CDR3 loop spans 15 amino acids. CDR3 loop: CASSQPGLVYNEQFF. CDR3 DNA: TGTGCCAGCAGCCAACCGGGACTCGTATACAATGAGCAGTTCTTC.

This chain connects TRBV19 to TRBJ2-7, with a possible D match to TRBD1 (5 bases). This CDR3 region has 14 residues. Germline-derived CDR1 and CDR2 are LNHDA and SQIVND (reference sequence). V lost 3 bases, J lost 4 bases, and 13 bases lay in between. CDR3 nucleotide sequence: TGTGCCAGTAGTATGAGAGACAGTCCTTACGAGCAGTACTTC. It encodes CASSMRDSPYEQYF.

The V gene is TRBV7-9, the J gene TRBJ2-5; 11 bases match TRBD1. The CDR3 is 16 residues long. The trim removed 1 base at V and 4 bases at J, leaving 5 bases unmatched. Germline CDR1 is SEHNR and CDR2 is FQNEAQ (reference sequence). The CDR3 bases are TGTGCCAGCAGCTTAGTAGGGGACAGGGGGAGAGAGACCCAGTACTTC. It encodes CASSLVGDRGRETQYF.

This clone was detected only once. The chain links TRBV9 to TRBJ2-1, with no clear D. Germline V CDR1 and CDR2: SGDLS, YYNGEE. V lost 2 bases and J 2 bases, leaving 14 bases between the germline ends. The CDR3 covers 16 residues. CDR3: CASSVDSRLAYNEQFF. CDR3 nucleotide sequence: TGTGCCAGCAGCGTCGATTCCCGGTTAGCCTACAATGAGCAGTTCTTC.

This chain connects TRBV9 to TRBJ2-7, with 8 bases lining up with TRBD2. CDR1 and CDR2 from the germline V gene are SGDLS and YYNGEE. V dropped 2 bases and J dropped 3; count of bases not matched to a gene: 1. This CDR3 spans 13 amino acids. CDR3 sequence: CASSVSGSYEQYF. The DNA of the CDR3 is TGTGCCAGCAGCGTGAGCGGGAGCTACGAGCAGTACTTC.

The chain couples TRBV21-1 to TRBJ2-7; the D call TRBD2 from the table was never checked on the DNA. TRBV21-1 is designated a pseudogene. CDR3 size: 16 residues. Here the CDR3 DNA reads TGTGCCAGCAGCAAAGCTGCACTAGCGGGCCGCTACGAGCAGTACTTC. Encoded protein: CASSKAALAGRYEQYF.

This clone was observed a few times. The rearrangement uses TRBV5-4 and TRBJ2-3; D gene uncertain. Germline-derived CDR1 and CDR2 are SGHNT and YYREEE (reference sequence). The CDR3 extends over 14 amino acids. The V end was cut by 2 bases, the J end by 0 bases, with 7 bases between. Here the CDR3 reads CASSFRTSTDTQYF. The CDR3 DNA reads TGTGCCAGCAGCTTTCGCACTAGCACAGATACGCAGTATTTT.

CDR3 in DNA: TGTGCCAGCAGCTTAGCCACTCCCAACGTCCTGACTTTC. Protein: CASSLATPNVLTF. The genes are TRBV11-2 and TRBJ2-6; D is ambiguous. CDR1 is SGHAT and CDR2 is FQNNGV in the germline V gene. The V gene lost 1 base and the J gene lost 8 bases, with 6 bases spanning the gap. The CDR3 covers 13 residues. Filled out from reference TRBV11-2 and TRBJ2-6, the complete variable domain reads EAGVAQSPRYKIIEKRQSVAFWCNPISGHATLYWYQQILGQGPKLLIQFQNNGVVDDSQLPKDRFSAERLKGVDSTLKIQPAKLEDSAVYLCASSLATPNVLTFGAGSRLTVL.

This clone was recorded a few times. The rearrangement joins TRBV15 to TRBJ1-2, with TRBD1 matching 8 bases. This CDR3 is built from 17 residues. The V gene's germline CDR1 is LNHNV and CDR2 YYDKDF (reference sequence). V lost 0 bases to trimming and J lost 7 bases; unmatched junction nucleotides: 13. DNA for the CDR3: TGTGCCACCAGCAGAGACAGGGGGCCAGTGTTGAATCGTGGCTACACCTTC. Translating it yields CATSRDRGPVLNRGYTF.

V and J are TRBV7-9 and TRBJ2-2, with 8 bases matching TRBD1. CDR1 is SEHNR, CDR2 FQNEAQ, per germline (reference sequence). This CDR3 spans 18 amino acids. V lost 7 bases and J lost 7; bases outside the gene matches: 20. CDR3 region: CASTSPLSGQGYDGELFF. In nucleotides, the CDR3 is TGTGCCAGCACCAGTCCCCTAAGCGGACAGGGTTACGACGGGGAGCTGTTTTTT.

The J gene is TRBJ2-7, the V gene TRBV11-2; 13 bases are shared with TRBD2. The germline gives CDR1 SGHAT, CDR2 FQNNGV. V lost 5 bases, J lost 6 bases, and 13 bases stayed unmatched. The CDR3 runs to 17 residues. CDR3 loop: CASSLFRTSGSKGEQYF. Here the CDR3 DNA reads TGTGCCAGCAGCCTATTTCGGACTAGCGGGAGTAAGGGCGAGCAGTACTTC.

The J gene is TRBJ2-1, the V gene TRBV10-1; 12 bases match TRBD2. V gave up 10 bases and J gave up 8 bases; unmatched junction bases: 12. The CDR3 runs 15 residues. Germline values: CDR1 WNHNN, CDR2 SYGVQD (reference sequence). The CDR3 loop is CATARLAGVDHEQFF. The CDR3 DNA is TGCGCCACCGCGCGACTAGCGGGAGTGGACCATGAGCAGTTCTTC.

The V call is TRBV6-1, the J call TRBJ2-5; 8 nucleotides align to TRBD2. J gave up 5 bases and V 7 bases, and 12 bases lay outside the gene matches. Germline V gene lookup returns CDR1 MNHNS and CDR2 SASEGT. The length of the CDR3 is 15 residues. The DNA for the CDR3 is TGTGCCAGCATGGGACTAGAAATGCCACAGGAGACCCAGTACTTC. Amino acids: CASMGLEMPQETQYF.

The chain links TRBV7-9 to TRBJ2-1; 7 bases agree with TRBD2. The germline CDR1 and CDR2 sequences are SEHNR and FQNEAQ (reference sequence). V trimming: 2 bases; J trimming: 10 bases; junction bases outside the gene matches: 8. The CDR3 has 14 residues. The CDR3 DNA follows: TGTGCCAGCAGCTTACGGACACTCGGGGGGGAGCAGTTCTTC. This gives the protein CASSLRTLGGEQFF.

CDR3 DNA sequence: TGTGCCAGCAGCTTAGATCCCACTAGCGGGCTCTACAATGAGCAGTTCTTC. It translates to CASSLDPTSGLYNEQFF. The J gene is TRBJ2-1, the V gene TRBV7-9; 9 nucleotides agree with TRBD2. This CDR3 has 17 amino acids. Trimming took 1 base from V and 3 from J; bases not matched to a gene: 7. Per germline, CDR1 SEHNR and CDR2 FQNEAQ (reference sequence).

The chain couples TRBV14 to TRBJ2-7, with 11 bases that match TRBD2. The germline CDR1 and CDR2 sequences are SGHDN and FVKESK. The CDR3 extends over 17 amino acids. The trim removed 3 bases at V and 2 bases at J, leaving 9 bases unmatched. The CDR3 sequence is CASSHPITSGRPYEQYF. CDR3 DNA sequence: TGTGCCAGCAGCCACCCAATAACTAGCGGGAGACCCTACGAGCAGTACTTC.

The chain has TRBV11-2 and TRBJ1-1; no clear D gene. The length of the CDR3 is 15 residues. Trimming took 9 bases from V and 1 from J, leaving 18 bases between them. CDR1 and CDR2 (germline): SGHAT, FQNNGV. CDR3 DNA: TGTGCCAGTTCTGGAGGACCTAATCCGAACACTGAAGCTTTCTTT. It codes for CASSGGPNPNTEAFF.